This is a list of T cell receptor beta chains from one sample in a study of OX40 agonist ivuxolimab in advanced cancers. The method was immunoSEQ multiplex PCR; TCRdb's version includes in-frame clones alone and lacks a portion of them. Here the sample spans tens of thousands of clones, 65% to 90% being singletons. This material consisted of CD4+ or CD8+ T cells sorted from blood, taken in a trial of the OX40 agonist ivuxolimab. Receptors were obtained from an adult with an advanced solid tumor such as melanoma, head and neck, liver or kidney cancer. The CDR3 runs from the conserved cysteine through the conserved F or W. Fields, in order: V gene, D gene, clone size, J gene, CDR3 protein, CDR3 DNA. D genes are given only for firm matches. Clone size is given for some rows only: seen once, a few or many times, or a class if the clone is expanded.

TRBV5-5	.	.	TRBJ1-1	CASRLNTEAFF	TGTGCCAGCAGATTGAACACTGAAGCTTTCTTT
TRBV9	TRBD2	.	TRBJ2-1	CASSKGTSGYNEQFF	TGTGCCAGCAGCAAAGGGACTAGCGGGTACAATGAGCAGTTCTTC
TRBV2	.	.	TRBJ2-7	CASRYRADEQYF	TGTGCCAGCAGATACAGGGCGGACGAGCAGTACTTC
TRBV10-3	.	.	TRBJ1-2	CAISENSPWAEANYGYTF	TGTGCCATCAGTGAGAATAGCCCTTGGGCGGAAGCTAACTATGGCTACACCTTC
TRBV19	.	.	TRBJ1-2	CASRASGSPANYGYTF	TGTGCCAGTCGAGCGTCGGGGAGCCCAGCTAACTATGGCTACACCTTC
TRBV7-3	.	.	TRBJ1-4	CASSLNSNEKLFF	TGTGCCAGCAGCTTAAATTCAAATGAAAAACTGTTTTTT
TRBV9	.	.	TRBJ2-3	CASSPGRPSTDTQYF	TGTGCCAGCAGCCCCGGACGACCTAGCACAGATACGCAGTATTTT
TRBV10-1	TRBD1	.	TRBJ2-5	CASSESSWTGQETQYF	TGCGCCAGCAGTGAGTCTTCGTGGACAGGGCAAGAGACCCAGTACTTC
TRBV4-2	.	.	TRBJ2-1	CASSQSKIPGSYNEQFF	TGTGCCAGCAGCCAATCGAAGATTCCGGGCTCCTACAATGAGCAGTTCTTC
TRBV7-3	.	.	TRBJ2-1	CASSFGTPLIPYNEQFF	TGTGCCAGCAGCTTCGGGACGCCGCTCATTCCCTACAATGAGCAGTTCTTC
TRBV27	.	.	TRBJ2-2	CASSPYFGELFF	TGTGCCAGCAGTCCCTATTTTGGGGAGCTGTTTTTT
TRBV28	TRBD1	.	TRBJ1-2	CASSLDRAYGYTF	TGTGCCAGCAGCCTCGACAGGGCCTATGGCTACACCTTC
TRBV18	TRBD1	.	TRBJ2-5	CASSDPPGTGWETQYF	TGTGCCAGCTCAGACCCCCCCGGGACAGGCTGGGAGACCCAGTACTTC
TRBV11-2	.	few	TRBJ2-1	CASSLVYSNNEQFF	TGTGCCAGCAGCTTAGTCTACTCAAACAATGAGCAGTTCTTC
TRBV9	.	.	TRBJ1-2	CASSGKDGQKSYTF	TGTGCCAGCAGCGGAAAAGACGGACAGAAAAGCTACACCTTC
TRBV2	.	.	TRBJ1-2	CASIEVGFTHYGYTF	TGTGCCAGCATCGAAGTCGGATTTACCCACTATGGCTACACCTTC
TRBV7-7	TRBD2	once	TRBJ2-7	CASSLGGTYEQYF	TGTGCTAGCAGCTTGGGGGGGACCTACGAGCAGTACTTC
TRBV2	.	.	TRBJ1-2	CASSAVGLNYGYTF	TGTGCCAGCAGCGCGGTGGGGTTAAACTATGGCTACACCTTC
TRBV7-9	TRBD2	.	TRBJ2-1	CASSPTSGANEQFF	TGTGCCAGCAGCCCCACTAGCGGGGCCAATGAGCAGTTCTTC
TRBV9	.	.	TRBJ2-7	CASSGGGGSPSYEQYF	TGTGCCAGCTCAGGGGGGGGAGGATCTCCTAGCTACGAGCAGTACTTC
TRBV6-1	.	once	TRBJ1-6	CASEGRVRYNSPLHF	TGTGCCAGCGAGGGCAGGGTGAGGTATAATTCACCCCTCCACTTT
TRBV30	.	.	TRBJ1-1	CAAWLNTEAFF	TGTGCCGCTTGGTTGAACACTGAAGCTTTCTTT
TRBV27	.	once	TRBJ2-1	CASSLGTRWFF	TGTGCCAGCAGTTTAGGGACCAGGTGGTTCTTC
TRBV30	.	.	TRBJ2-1	CAWSGAHEQFF	TGTGCCTGGAGTGGAGCGCATGAGCAGTTCTTC
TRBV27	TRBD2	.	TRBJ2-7	CASSLPRESYEQYF	TGTGCCAGCAGTTTACCGCGGGAGAGCTACGAGCAGTACTTC
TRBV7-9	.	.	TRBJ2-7	CASSLAGGYEQYF	TGTGCCAGCAGCTTAGCTGGGGGGTACGAGCAGTACTTC
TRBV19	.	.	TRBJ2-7	CASSRGVGGNPSYEQYF	TGTGCCAGTAGTAGGGGGGTCGGCGGGAACCCATCCTACGAGCAGTACTTC
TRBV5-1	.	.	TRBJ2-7	CASSLIDYYEQYF	TGCGCCAGCAGCTTGATTGACTACTACGAGCAGTACTTC
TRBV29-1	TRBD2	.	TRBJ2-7	CSVEGGLEYEQYF	TGCAGCGTTGAGGGGGGGTTAGAATACGAGCAGTACTTC
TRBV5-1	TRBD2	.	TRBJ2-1	CASSLSGGRSYNEQFF	TGCGCCAGCAGCTTGAGCGGGGGCCGATCCTACAATGAGCAGTTCTTC
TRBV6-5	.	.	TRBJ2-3	CASSYSPNREDTQYF	TGTGCCAGCAGTTACTCGCCGAACAGGGAAGATACGCAGTATTTT
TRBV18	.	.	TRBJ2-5	CASSPSGEVETQYF	TGTGCCAGCTCACCCTCGGGAGAGGTAGAGACCCAGTACTTC
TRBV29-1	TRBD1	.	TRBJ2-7	CSAGTGLFEQYF	TGCAGCGCCGGGACAGGGCTGTTCGAGCAGTACTTC
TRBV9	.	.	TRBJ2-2	CASSGVGRLNTGELFF	TGTGCCAGCAGCGGAGTAGGGAGATTGAACACCGGGGAGCTGTTTTTT
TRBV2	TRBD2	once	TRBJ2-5	CASSPYGRLAEGETQYF	TGTGCCAGCAGCCCCTATGGGAGGCTAGCGGAGGGGGAGACCCAGTACTTC
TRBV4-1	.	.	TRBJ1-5	CASSQVGVGINQPQHF	TGCGCCAGCAGCCAAGTGGGTGTGGGGATCAATCAGCCCCAGCATTTT
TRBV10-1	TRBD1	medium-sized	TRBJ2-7	CASSEGGQGAREQYF	TGCGCCAGCAGTGAGGGGGGACAGGGGGCGCGGGAGCAGTACTTC
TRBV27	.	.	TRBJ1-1	CASKGFESEAFF	TGTGCCAGCAAGGGATTTGAGAGTGAAGCTTTCTTT
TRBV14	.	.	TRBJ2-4	CASSQRISEAGEQVGDIQYF	TGTGCCAGCAGCCAGAGAATCAGTGAAGCGGGTGAGCAGGTTGGGGACATTCAGTACTTC
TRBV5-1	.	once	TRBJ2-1	CASSLGSVDEQFF	TGCGCCAGCAGCTTGGGATCGGTGGATGAGCAGTTCTTC
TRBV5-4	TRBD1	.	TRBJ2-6	CASSLGQGSGANVLTF	TGTGCCAGCAGCTTGGGACAGGGCTCTGGGGCCAACGTCCTGACTTTC
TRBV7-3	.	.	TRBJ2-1	CASSLTDDEQFF	TGTGCCAGCAGCTTAACGGATGATGAGCAGTTCTTC
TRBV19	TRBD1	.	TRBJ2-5	CASSVPGQGLQETQYF	TGTGCCAGTAGCGTCCCGGGACAGGGTCTTCAAGAGACCCAGTACTTC
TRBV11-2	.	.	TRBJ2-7	CASSLGTEVGYEQYF	TGTGCCAGCAGCTTAGGCACAGAAGTAGGCTACGAGCAGTACTTC
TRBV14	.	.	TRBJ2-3	CASSQQGPHTDTQYF	TGTGCCAGCAGCCAACAGGGGCCCCACACAGATACGCAGTATTTT
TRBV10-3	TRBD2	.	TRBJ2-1	CAISESIGLAGGLSSYNEQFF	TGTGCCATCAGTGAGTCGATCGGACTAGCGGGGGGGTTGTCCTCCTACAATGAGCAGTTCTTC